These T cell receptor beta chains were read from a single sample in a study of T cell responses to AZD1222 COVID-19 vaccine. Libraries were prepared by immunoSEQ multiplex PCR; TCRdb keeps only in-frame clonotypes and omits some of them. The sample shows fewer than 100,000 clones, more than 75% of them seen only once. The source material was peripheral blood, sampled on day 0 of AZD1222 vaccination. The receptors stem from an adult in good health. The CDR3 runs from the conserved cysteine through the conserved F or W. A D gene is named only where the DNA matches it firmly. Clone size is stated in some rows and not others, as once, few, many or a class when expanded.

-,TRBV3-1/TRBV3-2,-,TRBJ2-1,TGTGCCAGCAGCCCAGGCTATTACGGTACCAATGAGCAGTTCTTC,CASSPGYYGTNEQFF
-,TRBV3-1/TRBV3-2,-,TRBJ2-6,TGTGCCAGCAGCCAATGGCAGGGCGGGGCCAACGTCCTGACTTTC,CASSQWQGGANVLTF
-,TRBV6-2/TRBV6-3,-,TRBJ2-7,TGTGCCAGCAGTTACCGGGGGTTCGCGTACGAGCAGTACTTC,CASSYRGFAYEQYF
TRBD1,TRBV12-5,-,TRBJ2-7,TGTGCTAGTGGTCAACGGACAGGGGAGCGGTACGAGCAGTACTTC,CASGQRTGERYEQYF
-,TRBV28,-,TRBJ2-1,TGTGCCAGCAGTTTGGGGGGGCTCAGGTACAATGAGCAGTTCTTC,CASSLGGLRYNEQFF
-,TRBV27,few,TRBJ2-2,TGTGCCAGCAGTTACGGACAGAACACCGGGGAGCTGTTTTTT,CASSYGQNTGELFF
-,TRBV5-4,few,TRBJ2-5,TGTGCCAGCAGCTTGGAACTAACTCAAGAGACCCAGTACTTC,CASSLELTQETQYF
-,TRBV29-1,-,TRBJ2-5,TGCAGCGTTGAAGATCGGGTGGGGGGAAGGCAAGAGACCCAGTACTTC,CSVEDRVGGRQETQYF
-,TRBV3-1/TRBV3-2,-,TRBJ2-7,TGTGCCAGCAAGGGGGTGCGCGAGCAGTACTTC,CASKGVREQYF
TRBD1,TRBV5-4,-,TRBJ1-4,TGTGCCAGCAGCTTGGGGACAGGGAATGAAAAACTGTTTTTT,CASSLGTGNEKLFF
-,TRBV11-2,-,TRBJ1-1,TGTGCCAGCAGCTTAGGTATGGGGGTGAACACTGAAGCTTTCTTT,CASSLGMGVNTEAFF
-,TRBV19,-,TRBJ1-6,TGTGCCAGTAGTATCGGGGACGAATTACGTTCACCCCTCCACTTT,CASSIGDELRSPLHF
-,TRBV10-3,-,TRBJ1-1,TGTGCCATCGGATTGACTGAAGCTTTCTTT,CAIGLTEAFF
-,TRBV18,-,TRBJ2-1,TGTGCCAGCTCCCCCCGGGCGCCTACTGTCTACAATGAGCAGTTCTTC,CASSPRAPTVYNEQFF
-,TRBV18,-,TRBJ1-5,TGTGCCAGCTCACTGGGATCCAGCAGCAATCAGCCCCAGCATTTT,CASSLGSSSNQPQHF
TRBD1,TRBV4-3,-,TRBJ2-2,TGCGCCAGCAGCCGGACAGGTCTTATTGGGGAGCTGTTTTTT,CASSRTGLIGELFF
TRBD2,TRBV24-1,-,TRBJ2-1,TGTGCCACCAGTGATGCAGCTAGCGGGGGTTACTACAATGAGCAGTTCTTC,CATSDAASGGYYNEQFF
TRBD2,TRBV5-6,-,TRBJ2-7,TGTGCCAGCAAGCCTGGCGGGGGCTCCTACGAGCAGTACTTC,CASKPGGGSYEQYF
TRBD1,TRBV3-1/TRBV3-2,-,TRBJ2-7,TGTGCCAGCAGCCCACAGGGGGCGTTCGGCGAGCAGTACTTC,CASSPQGAFGEQYF
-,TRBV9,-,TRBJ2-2,TGTGCCAGCAGCGTAGTCACCGGGGAGCTGTTTTTT,CASSVVTGELFF
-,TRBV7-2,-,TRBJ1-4,TGTGCCAGCAGCTCAAAGACAACTAATGAAAAACTGTTTTTT,CASSSKTTNEKLFF
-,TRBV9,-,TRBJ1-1,TGTGCCAGCAGCCCCCGGACGCAGGCTGAAGCTTTCTTT,CASSPRTQAEAFF
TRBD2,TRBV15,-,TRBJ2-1,TGTGCCACCAGCGGACTAGCGACTCCGGGCAATGAGCAGTTCTTC,CATSGLATPGNEQFF
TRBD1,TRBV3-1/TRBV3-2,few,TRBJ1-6,TGTGCCAGCAGCCAAGAGTCACAGGGGTATAATTCACCCCTCCACTTT,CASSQESQGYNSPLHF
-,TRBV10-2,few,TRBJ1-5,TGCGCCAGCAGTGACTCCAATAGCAATCAGCCCCAGCATTTT,CASSDSNSNQPQHF
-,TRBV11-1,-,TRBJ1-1,TGTGCCAGCAGGTTTAGGACTGAAGCTTTCTTT,CASRFRTEAFF
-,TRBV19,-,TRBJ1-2,TGTGCCAGTACCCCCCACCCGGGGATCTATGGCTACACCTTC,CASTPHPGIYGYTF